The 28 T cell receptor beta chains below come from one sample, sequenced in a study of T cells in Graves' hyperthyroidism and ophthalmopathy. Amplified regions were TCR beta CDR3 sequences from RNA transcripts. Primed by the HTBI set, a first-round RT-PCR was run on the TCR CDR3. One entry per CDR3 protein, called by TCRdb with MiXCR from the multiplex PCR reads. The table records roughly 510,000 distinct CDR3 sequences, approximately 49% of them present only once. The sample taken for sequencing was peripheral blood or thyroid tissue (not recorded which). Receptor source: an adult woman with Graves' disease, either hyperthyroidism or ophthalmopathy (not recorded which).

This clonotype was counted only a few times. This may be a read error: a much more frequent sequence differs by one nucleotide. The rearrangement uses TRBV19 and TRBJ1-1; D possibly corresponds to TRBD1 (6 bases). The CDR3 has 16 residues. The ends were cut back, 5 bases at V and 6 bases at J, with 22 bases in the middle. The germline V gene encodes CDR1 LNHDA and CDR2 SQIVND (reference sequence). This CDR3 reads CASSAPSFRGNAEAFF. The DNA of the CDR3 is TGTGCCAGTAGTGCCCCCTCTTTCAGGGGCAACGCTGAAGCTTTCTTT. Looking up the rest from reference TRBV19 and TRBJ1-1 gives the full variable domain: DGGITQSPKYLFRKEGQNVTLSCEQNLNHDAMYWYRQDPGQGLRLIYYSQIVNDFQKGDIAEGYSVSREKKESFPLTVTSAQKNPTAFYLCASSAPSFRGNAEAFFGQGTRLTVV.

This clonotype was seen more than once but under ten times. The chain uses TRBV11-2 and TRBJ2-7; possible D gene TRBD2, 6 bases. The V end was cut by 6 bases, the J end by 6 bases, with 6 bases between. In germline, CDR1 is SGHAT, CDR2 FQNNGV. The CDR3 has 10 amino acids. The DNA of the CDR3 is TGTGCCAGCAGGGGAGGCGAGCAGTACTTC. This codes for CASRGGEQYF.

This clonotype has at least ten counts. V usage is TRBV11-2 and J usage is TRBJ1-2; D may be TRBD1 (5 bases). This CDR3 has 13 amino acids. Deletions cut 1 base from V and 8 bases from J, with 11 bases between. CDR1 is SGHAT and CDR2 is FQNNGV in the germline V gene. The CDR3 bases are TGTGCCAGCAGCTTAGGGACAACGTGGGGCTACACCTTC. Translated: CASSLGTTWGYTF.

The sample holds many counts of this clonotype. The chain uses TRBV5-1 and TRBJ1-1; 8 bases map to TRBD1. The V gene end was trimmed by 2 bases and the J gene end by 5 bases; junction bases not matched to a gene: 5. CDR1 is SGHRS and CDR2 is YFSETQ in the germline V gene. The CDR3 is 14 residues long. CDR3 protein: CASSFRGQETEAFF. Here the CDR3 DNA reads TGCGCCAGCAGCTTCAGGGGGCAGGAAACTGAAGCTTTCTTT.

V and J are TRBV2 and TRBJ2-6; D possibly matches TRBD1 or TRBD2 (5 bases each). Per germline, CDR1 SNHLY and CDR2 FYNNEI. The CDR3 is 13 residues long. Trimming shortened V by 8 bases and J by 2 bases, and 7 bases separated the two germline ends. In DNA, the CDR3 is TGTGCCAGCGGGGGAACTGGGGCCAACGTCCTGACTTTC. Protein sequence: CASGGTGANVLTF.

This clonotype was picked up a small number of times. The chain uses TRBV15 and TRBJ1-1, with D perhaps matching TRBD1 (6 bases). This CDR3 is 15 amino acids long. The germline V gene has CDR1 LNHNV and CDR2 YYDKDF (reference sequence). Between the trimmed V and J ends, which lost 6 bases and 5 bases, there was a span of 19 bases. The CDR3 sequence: CATRPDRWGSTEAFF. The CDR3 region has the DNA TGTGCCACCAGACCAGACAGGTGGGGGAGTACTGAAGCTTTCTTT.

CDR3 residues: CASSEVGGKNIQYF. CDR3 DNA: TGTGCCAGCAGTGAAGTGGGAGGGAAAAACATTCAGTACTTC. The chain combines TRBV2 with TRBJ1-4; 7 nucleotides align to TRBD2. The J call may be wrong; the DNA end is better matched by TRBJ2-4. The CDR3 spans 14 residues. Germline V lookup: CDR1 SNHLY, CDR2 FYNNEI.

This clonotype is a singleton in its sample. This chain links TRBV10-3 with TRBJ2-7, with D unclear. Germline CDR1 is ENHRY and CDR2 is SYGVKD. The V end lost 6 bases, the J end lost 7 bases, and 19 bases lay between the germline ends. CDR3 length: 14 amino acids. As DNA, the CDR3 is TGTGCCATCAGGGGATCGGTGGGTTCGGGTGAGCAGTACTTC. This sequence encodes CAIRGSVGSGEQYF.

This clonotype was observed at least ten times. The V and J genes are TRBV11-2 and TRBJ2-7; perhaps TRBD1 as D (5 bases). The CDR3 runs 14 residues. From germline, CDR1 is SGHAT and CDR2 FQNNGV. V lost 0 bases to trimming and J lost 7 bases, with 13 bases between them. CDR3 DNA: TGTGCCAGCAGCTTAGATCGACAGTCTGGGGAGCAGTACTTC. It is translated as CASSLDRQSGEQYF.

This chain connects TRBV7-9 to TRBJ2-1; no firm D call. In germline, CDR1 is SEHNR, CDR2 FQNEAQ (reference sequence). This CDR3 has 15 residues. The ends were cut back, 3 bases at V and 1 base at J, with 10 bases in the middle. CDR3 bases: TGTGCCAGCAGCTTGTCTAGTAGGTCCTACAATGAGCAGTTCTTC. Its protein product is CASSLSSRSYNEQFF.

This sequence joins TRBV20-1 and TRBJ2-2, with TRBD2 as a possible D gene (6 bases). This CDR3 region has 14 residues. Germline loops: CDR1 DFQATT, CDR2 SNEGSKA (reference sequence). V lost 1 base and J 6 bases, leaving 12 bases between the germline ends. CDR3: CSARGRGRAGELFF. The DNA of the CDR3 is TGCAGTGCTAGAGGGAGGGGAAGGGCCGGGGAGCTGTTTTTT.

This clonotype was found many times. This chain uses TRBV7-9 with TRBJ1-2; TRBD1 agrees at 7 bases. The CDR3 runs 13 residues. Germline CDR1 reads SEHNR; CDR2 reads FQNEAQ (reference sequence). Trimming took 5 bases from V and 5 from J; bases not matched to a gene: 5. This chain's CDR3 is CASSQDRLYGYTF. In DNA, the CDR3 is TGTGCCAGCAGCCAGGACAGGCTTTATGGCTACACCTTC.

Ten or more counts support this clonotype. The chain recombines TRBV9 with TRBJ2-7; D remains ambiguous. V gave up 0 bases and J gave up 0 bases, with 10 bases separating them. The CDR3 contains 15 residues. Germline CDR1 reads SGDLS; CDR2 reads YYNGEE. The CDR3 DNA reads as TGTGCCAGCAGCGTAGACAGCCTACTCTCCTACGAGCAGTACTTC. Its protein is CASSVDSLLSYEQYF.

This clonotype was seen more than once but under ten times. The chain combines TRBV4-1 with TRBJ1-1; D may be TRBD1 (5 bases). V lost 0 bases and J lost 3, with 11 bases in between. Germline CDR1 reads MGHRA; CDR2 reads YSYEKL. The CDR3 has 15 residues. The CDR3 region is CASSQEGRAHTEAFF. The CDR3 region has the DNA TGCGCCAGCAGCCAAGAAGGCAGGGCTCACACTGAAGCTTTCTTT.

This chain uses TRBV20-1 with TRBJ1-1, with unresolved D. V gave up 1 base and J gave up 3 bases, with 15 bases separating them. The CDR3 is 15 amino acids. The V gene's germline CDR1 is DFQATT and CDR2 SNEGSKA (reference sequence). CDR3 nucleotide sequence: TGCAGTGCTAGAGCGGGCGTAGGGTGGGACACTGAAGCTTTCTTT. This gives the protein CSARAGVGWDTEAFF.

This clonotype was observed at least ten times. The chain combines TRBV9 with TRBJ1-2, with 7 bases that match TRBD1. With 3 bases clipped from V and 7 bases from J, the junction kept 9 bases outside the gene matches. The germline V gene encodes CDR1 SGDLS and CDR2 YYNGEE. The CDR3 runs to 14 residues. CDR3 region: CASSARDSRRGYTF. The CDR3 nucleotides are TGTGCCAGCAGCGCCAGGGACAGCCGTCGTGGCTACACCTTC.

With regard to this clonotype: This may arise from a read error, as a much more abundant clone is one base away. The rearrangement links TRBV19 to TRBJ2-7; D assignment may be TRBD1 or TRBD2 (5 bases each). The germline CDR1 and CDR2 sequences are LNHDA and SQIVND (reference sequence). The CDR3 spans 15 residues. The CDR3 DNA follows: TGTACCAGTAGTATAGAAGGGCTGGGACCCTACGAGCAGTACTTC. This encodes CTSSIEGLGPYEQYF.

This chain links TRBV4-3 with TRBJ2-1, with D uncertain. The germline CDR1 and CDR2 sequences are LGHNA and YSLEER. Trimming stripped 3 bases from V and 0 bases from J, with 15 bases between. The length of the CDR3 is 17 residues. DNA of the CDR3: TGCGCCAGCAGCCACGATCCGGCGCGGAGCTCCTACAATGAGCAGTTCTTC. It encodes CASSHDPARSSYNEQFF.

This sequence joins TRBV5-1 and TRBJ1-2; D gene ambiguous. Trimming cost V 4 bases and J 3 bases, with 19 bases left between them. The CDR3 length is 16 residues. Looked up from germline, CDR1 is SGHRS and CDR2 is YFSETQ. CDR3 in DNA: TGCGCCAGCAGCCAACCTGGCGGCGGTCGACACTATGGCTACACCTTC. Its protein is CASSQPGGGRHYGYTF.

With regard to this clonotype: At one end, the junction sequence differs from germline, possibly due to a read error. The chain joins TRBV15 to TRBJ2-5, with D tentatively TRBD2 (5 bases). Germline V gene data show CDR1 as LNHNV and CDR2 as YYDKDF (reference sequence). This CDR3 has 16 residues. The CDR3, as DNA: TGTGCCGCCAGCAGTGATGAGGGTTTGGACCAAGAGACCCAGTACTTC. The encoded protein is CAASSDEGLDQETQYF. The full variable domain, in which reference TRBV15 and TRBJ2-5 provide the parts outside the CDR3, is DAMVIQNPRYQVTQFGKPVTLSCSQTLNHNVMYWYQQKSSQAPKLLFHYYDKDFNNEADTPDNFQSRRPNTSFCFLDIRSPGLGDTAMYLCAASSDEGLDQETQYFGPGTRLLVL.

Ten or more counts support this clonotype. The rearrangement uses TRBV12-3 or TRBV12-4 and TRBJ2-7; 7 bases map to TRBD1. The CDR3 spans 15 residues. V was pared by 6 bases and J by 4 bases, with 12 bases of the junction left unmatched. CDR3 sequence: CASSSTGPDSYEQYF. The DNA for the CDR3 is TGTGCCAGCAGCTCGACAGGGCCCGATAGTTACGAGCAGTACTTC.

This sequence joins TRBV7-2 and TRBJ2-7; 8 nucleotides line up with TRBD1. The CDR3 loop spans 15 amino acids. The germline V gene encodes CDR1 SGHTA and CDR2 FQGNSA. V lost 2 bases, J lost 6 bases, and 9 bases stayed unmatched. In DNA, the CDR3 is TGTGCCAGCAGCTTACCAGGGGGCGCGCGGCGCGAGCAGTACTTC. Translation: CASSLPGGARREQYF.

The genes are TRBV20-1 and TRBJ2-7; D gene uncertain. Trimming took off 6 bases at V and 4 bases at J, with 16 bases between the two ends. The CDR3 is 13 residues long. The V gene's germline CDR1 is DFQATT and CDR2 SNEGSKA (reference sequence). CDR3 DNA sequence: TGCAGTGCCAGCTACGCGTCACCTTACGAGCAGTACTTC. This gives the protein CSASYASPYEQYF.

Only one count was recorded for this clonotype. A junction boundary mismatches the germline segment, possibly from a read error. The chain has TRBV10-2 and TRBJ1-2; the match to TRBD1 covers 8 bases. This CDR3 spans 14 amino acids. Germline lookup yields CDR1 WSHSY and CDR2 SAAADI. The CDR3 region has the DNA TGTGCCAGCTCACCGGACAGGGATTATGGGGGCTACACCTTC. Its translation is CASSPDRDYGGYTF.

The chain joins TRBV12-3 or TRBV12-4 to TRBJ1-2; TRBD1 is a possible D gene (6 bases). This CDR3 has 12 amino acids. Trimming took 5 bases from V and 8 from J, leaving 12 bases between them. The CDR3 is CASSPGASGYTF. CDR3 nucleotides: TGTGCCAGCAGTCCAGGGGCCTCCGGCTACACCTTC.

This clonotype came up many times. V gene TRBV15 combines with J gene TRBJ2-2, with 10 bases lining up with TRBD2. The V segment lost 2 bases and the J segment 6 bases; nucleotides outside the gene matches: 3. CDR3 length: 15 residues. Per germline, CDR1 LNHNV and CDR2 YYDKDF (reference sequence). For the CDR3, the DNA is TGTGCCACCAGCAGACTAGCGGGAGTGTCCGGGGAGCTGTTTTTT. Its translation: CATSRLAGVSGELFF.

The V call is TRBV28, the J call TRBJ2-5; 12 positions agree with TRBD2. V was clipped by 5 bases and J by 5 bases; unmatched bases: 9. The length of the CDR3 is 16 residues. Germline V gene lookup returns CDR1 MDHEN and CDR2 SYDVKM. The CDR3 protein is CASSPLAGGPTETQYF. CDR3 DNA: TGTGCCAGCAGTCCGCTAGCGGGAGGGCCTACTGAGACCCAGTACTTC.

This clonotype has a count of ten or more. The CDR3 sequence is CASSQSGGAGDTEAFF. CDR3 in DNA: TGTGCCAGCAGCCAATCAGGGGGGGCGGGGGACACTGAAGCTTTCTTT. The chain is built from TRBV7-9 and TRBJ1-1; 7 bases align to TRBD1. Germline trimming cut 5 bases from V and 3 bases from J; bases unmatched to any gene: 12. The CDR3 is 16 residues long. The V gene's germline CDR1 is SEHNR and CDR2 FQNEAQ (reference sequence).